The next 18 T cell receptor beta chains were all read from a single sample in a study of blood T cell repertoires in COVID-19. Some clones are missing from TCRdb's copy, which holds only in-frame ones; the method was immunoSEQ multiplex PCR. In the table there are approximately 300,000 clones, about nine tenths of which are singletons. The specimen was peripheral blood. These receptors originate from a woman aged 25 to 39 with COVID-19, enrolled during active disease.

The chain combines TRBV9 with TRBJ2-3, with 13 nucleotides matching TRBD2. The V segment lost 5 bases and the J segment 2 bases; nucleotides outside the gene matches: 2. Per the germline V gene, CDR1 is SGDLS and CDR2 is YYNGEE. CDR3 length equals 15 residues. The CDR3, as DNA: TGTGCCAGCAGGGGACTAGCGGGGAACACAGATACGCAGTATTTT. Translating gives CASRGLAGNTDTQYF.

The chain recombines TRBV11-2 with TRBJ1-4, with D maybe TRBD1 (6 bases). With 4 bases removed from V and 3 bases from J, the gap between germline ends came to 9 bases. From germline, CDR1 is SGHAT and CDR2 FQNNGV. This CDR3 comprises 14 residues. CDR3 DNA: TGTGCCAGCAGCTCACAGGGTCCTAATGAAAAACTGTTTTTT. This gives the protein CASSSQGPNEKLFF.

The chain is built from TRBV19 and TRBJ1-2; D uncertain. Germline-derived CDR1 and CDR2 are LNHDA and SQIVND (reference sequence). The CDR3 consists of 14 residues. The ends were cut back, 6 bases at V and 0 bases at J, with 11 bases in the middle. CDR3 DNA sequence: TGTGCCAGTAGCCGGGCGGGGACTAACTATGGCTACACCTTC. Translating gives CASSRAGTNYGYTF.

The chain combines TRBV3-1 (or the pseudogene TRBV3-2) with TRBJ2-2; 7 bases line up with TRBD2. This CDR3 contains 15 residues. After removal of 3 bases from V and 5 bases from J, the junction contained 6 bases not matched to a gene. Germline CDR1 LGHDT, CDR2 YNNKEL (reference sequence). CDR3 region: CASSHSGAGTGELFF. Written as DNA, the CDR3 is TGTGCCAGCAGCCACAGCGGGGCGGGGACCGGGGAGCTGTTTTTT.

V gene TRBV6-2 or TRBV6-3 combines with J gene TRBJ2-7; 8 bases line up with TRBD2. The junction had 8 bases not matched to a gene; V was cut back by 0 bases and J by 1 base. Germline V gives CDR1 MNHEY, CDR2 SVGEGT. The CDR3 has 17 amino acids. The CDR3 sequence is CASSYSNLGGGSYEQYF. The DNA for the CDR3 is TGTGCCAGCAGTTACTCGAATCTTGGCGGGGGGTCCTACGAGCAGTACTTC.

The chain links TRBV5-1 to TRBJ1-1; D gene unclear. From germline, CDR1 is SGHRS and CDR2 YFSETQ. The ends were cut back, 6 bases at V and 2 bases at J, with 14 bases in the middle. The CDR3 extends over 14 amino acids. The CDR3 region has the DNA TGCGCCAGCAATGGACTAGGGTCCAACACTGAAGCTTTCTTT. It translates to CASNGLGSNTEAFF. The full variable domain, its missing parts supplied by reference TRBV5-1 and TRBJ1-1, is KAGVTQTPRYLIKTRGQQVTLSCSPISGHRSVSWYQQTPGQGLQFLFEYFSETQRNKGNFPGRFSGRQFSNSRSEMNVSTLELGDSALYLCASNGLGSNTEAFFGQGTRLTVV.

In this sample, this clone turned up once. The V and J genes are TRBV6-6 and TRBJ2-6; 9 positions agree with TRBD1. CDR1 is MNHNY and CDR2 is SVGAGI in the germline V gene (reference sequence). This CDR3 spans 17 amino acids. The V segment lost 5 bases and the J segment 4 bases; nucleotides outside the gene matches: 9. The CDR3 DNA follows: TGTGCCAGCAGTCCGGGGACAGGGCTTCGCGGGGCCAACGTCCTGACTTTC. This gives the protein CASSPGTGLRGANVLTF.

This CDR3 reads CASSQRGQGAGTQYF. DNA of the CDR3: TGTGCCAGCAGCCAACGCGGACAGGGGGCAGGGACCCAGTACTTC. The rearrangement joins TRBV3-1 (or the pseudogene TRBV3-2) to TRBJ2-5; 11 positions match TRBD1. This CDR3 is 15 amino acids long. Trimming removed 2 bases from V and 7 bases from J; junction bases left unmatched: 6. From germline, CDR1 is LGHDT and CDR2 YNNKEL (reference sequence).

This chain links TRBV5-5 with TRBJ2-7; 11 nucleotides match TRBD2. The CDR3 is 15 residues long. After removal of 6 bases from V and 5 bases from J, the junction contained 10 bases not matched to a gene. The V gene's germline CDR1 is SGHKS and CDR2 YYEKEE (reference sequence). CDR3 DNA sequence: TGTGCCAGCACCAATCTAGCGGGGGGATTTAACGAGCAGTACTTC. Translation gives CASTNLAGGFNEQYF.

V gene TRBV9 combines with J gene TRBJ2-7; TRBD2 aligns across 8 bases. Germline CDR1 and CDR2: SGDLS and YYNGEE. The CDR3 spans 17 residues. V shed 10 bases, J shed 5 bases, and the junction held 23 bases outside the gene matches. The CDR3 nucleotides are TGTGCCCGCCGCGCGGGGGGCGGGGGCTCTGCTTTGAACGAGCAGTACTTC. This sequence encodes CARRAGGGGSALNEQYF.

V and J are TRBV2 and TRBJ2-5; D unresolved. CDR1 is SNHLY, CDR2 FYNNEI, per germline. With 2 bases removed from V and 2 bases from J, the gap between germline ends came to 12 bases. There are 15 residues in the CDR3. The CDR3 spells CASSERRPRQETQYF. The CDR3 DNA is TGTGCCAGCAGTGAAAGGCGGCCGAGGCAAGAGACCCAGTACTTC.

The rearrangement joins TRBV2 to TRBJ1-3; no firm D call. Per germline, CDR1 SNHLY and CDR2 FYNNEI. Deletions cut 5 bases from V and 0 bases from J, with 8 bases between. This CDR3 has 14 residues. CDR3 sequence reads: CASSLVYSGNTIYF. For the CDR3, the DNA is TGTGCCAGCAGTTTAGTATACTCTGGAAACACCATATATTTT. The variable domain in full, completed from reference TRBV2 and TRBJ1-3, reads EPEVTQTPSHQVTQMGQEVILRCVPISNHLYFYWYRQILGQKVEFLVSFYNNEISEKSEIFDDQFSVERPDGSNFTLKIRSTKLEDSAMYFCASSLVYSGNTIYFGEGSWLTVV.

The V and J genes are TRBV7-9 and TRBJ2-5, with TRBD2 matching over 9 bases. The CDR3 spans 17 residues. V gave up 5 bases and J gave up 4 bases; unmatched junction bases: 14. CDR1 is SEHNR and CDR2 is FQNEAQ in the germline V gene (reference sequence). The CDR3 spells CASSPGTLAGPGETQYF. DNA for the CDR3: TGTGCCAGCAGCCCGGGAACCCTAGCGGGACCGGGAGAGACCCAGTACTTC.

This clone was detected once. The chain carries TRBV27 and TRBJ1-5; D possibly corresponds to TRBD1 (6 bases). The germline V gene encodes CDR1 MNHEY and CDR2 SMNVEV (reference sequence). Trimming shortened V by 5 bases and J by 6 bases, and 11 bases separated the two germline ends. CDR3 size: 13 residues. CDR3 in DNA: TGTGCCAGCAGTCCTACAGGGTTTCAGCCCCAGCATTTT. The encoded protein is CASSPTGFQPQHF.

The V and J genes are TRBV5-5 and TRBJ1-1, with D hard to call. CDR1 SGHKS and CDR2 YYEKEE come from the germline V gene (reference sequence). This CDR3 comprises 14 residues. V was shortened by 6 bases and J by 5 bases, with 17 bases between the two germline ends. The CDR3 region has the DNA TGTGCCAGCACCCCCTCTCCAGGTGGGACTGAAGCTTTCTTT. Translating it yields CASTPSPGGTEAFF.

The rearrangement links TRBV5-4 to TRBJ1-2; 10 nucleotides line up with TRBD1. The trim removed 2 bases at V and 10 bases at J, leaving 11 bases unmatched. The germline gives CDR1 SGHNT, CDR2 YYREEE (reference sequence). This CDR3 has 15 amino acids. This CDR3 is CASSLPYGQGVDYTF. CDR3 DNA: TGTGCCAGCAGCTTACCCTACGGACAGGGGGTAGACTACACCTTC.

The chain couples TRBV2 to TRBJ1-3; D unclear. Germline V gene sequence: CDR1 SNHLY, CDR2 FYNNEI. The length of the CDR3 is 14 residues. Trimming cost V 5 bases and J 3 bases, with 11 bases left between them. CDR3 protein: CASSTVIGGNTIYF. The CDR3 DNA reads TGTGCCAGCAGTACCGTAATCGGTGGAAACACCATATATTTT.

The chain links TRBV5-8 to TRBJ2-1; 7 bases are a match to TRBD1. J was trimmed by 10 bases and V by 1 base; bases with no gene match: 5. The CDR3 runs to 13 residues. The V gene's germline CDR1 is SGHTS and CDR2 YDEGEE. CDR3 sequence reads: CASSLTGVREQFF. CDR3 bases: TGTGCCAGCAGCTTGACAGGGGTAAGGGAGCAGTTCTTC.